The sequence of this T cell receptor beta chain was determined in a study of Ad26.COV2.S vaccination and SARS-CoV-2 variants (dated by TCRdb to about 2021). About the full investigation: Donors in the vaccine arm were drawn from COV1001, a phase I-IIa trial of Ad26.COV2.S in healthy adults that was multicentre, randomized, double-blind and placebo-controlled. Ad26.COV2.S was administered intramuscularly at 5 x 10^10 or 1 x 10^11 viral particles, either as a single shot or as two shots given 56 days apart. TCRbeta repertoire sequencing was used to assess the specificity and breadth of SARS-CoV-2-reactive T cell receptors after Ad26.COV2.S vaccination. A total of roughly 30 samples were included in the TCR-sequenced set, comprising around 19 Ad26.COV2.S vaccine recipients, 5 placebo recipients and 8 SARS-CoV-2 convalescent individuals. Trial participants were randomized into five groups of five: low-dose or high-dose Ad26.COV2.S given once or twice, or placebo on both occasions. Blinding of investigators to trial group allocation was maintained during experiments and outcome assessment. Paper-wide results and their limitations: Higher spike-specific TCR breadth was observed in Ad26.COV2.S recipients than in placebo recipients (P = 0.0014). Comparable non-spike TCR breadth was observed between vaccine and placebo recipients, consistent with only spike being contained in the vaccine. After vaccination, substantial breadth of spike-specific CD8+ and CD4+ T cell responses was reported. The study lacked the statistical power to compare responses across vaccine doses or regimens. It was noted by the authors that total T cell responses may have been underestimated by the TCR breadth and depth analyses.

TCRbeta CDR3 regions were sequenced with the immunoSEQ Assay. After extraction, genomic DNA underwent amplification by bias-controlled multiplex PCR, followed by high-throughput sequencing. On the study's bioinformatics: To quantify the absolute abundance of every unique TCRbeta CDR3 region, sequences were collapsed and filtered. T cell fraction was estimated by normalizing TCRbeta template counts to usable DNA, which was measured by amplifying reference genes present in all nucleated cells. Repertoire TCRs were annotated as SARS-CoV-2-specific when V gene, CDR3 amino acid sequence and J gene were exactly matched to a known reactive TCR set. The reference SARS-CoV-2 TCR set was derived from MIRA and filtered for enrichment in COVID-19-positive ImmuneCODE repertoires, a step that removed public or cross-reactive TCRs. Using the MIRA antigens, annotated TCRs were further analysed by specific ORF or by position within an ORF. Depth was the summed frequency of annotated unique rearrangements, while breadth was defined as annotated unique rearrangements over total unique productive rearrangements. Group comparisons of TCR breadth used two-sided Wilcoxon rank-sum tests. TCRdb took over this immuneACCESS table, retaining in-frame rearrangements with V and J assigned. Such tables are incomplete; in checked studies, under half of the missing clones stem from an unresolved V gene, and the remainder is unexplained. D and trimming were read from the DNA, whereas the V and J calls and clone size are those reported in that table. Counted in this sample were about 680,000 clones; about 89% of them appeared once. Together, the top ten hold over 1.3% of the sample.

The sample's treatment or condition label is to be understood as: over 15 received Ad26.COV2.S at low or high dose, single or two shots; several received placebo; per-sample allocation not given. For vaccine and placebo recipients, the sequenced repertoires came from samples collected on day 63 after the first injection. Cohort 1b enrolled about two dozen adults aged 18-55 years at a single site in Boston, USA, between 29 July and 7 August 2020. Ad26.COV2.S was a replication-incompetent adenovirus type 26 vector expressing a prefusion-stabilized SARS-CoV-2 spike protein from the original Wuhan strain. V is clipped by 1 base and J by 0 bases, and the sequence between their germline boundaries is 7 bases long. The CDR3 numbers 14 residues from cysteine through phenylalanine. Of the read, only the CDR3 DNA is kept; its 42 bases are in frame from base 1. From a lookup of the germline V gene, CDR1 and CDR2 are SGHNT and YENEEA.

As to this clone: Its specific antigen is unknown. There are no base qualities to consult, and no much larger clone falls within one base.

Sequenced here: peripheral blood, sampled in a trial of Ad26.COV2.S vaccine versus placebo. The origin of this receptor is a person between 18 and 65 years old who received the Ad26.COV2.S COVID-19 vaccine or a placebo. The V gene is TRBV11-3 and the J gene is TRBJ2-7; TRBD1 is possibly the D segment (5 matching bases). The CDR3 region reads CASSLGGNSYEQYF. The DNA sequence follows: TGTGCCAGCAGCTTAGGGGGCAACTCCTACGAGCAGTACTTC.